Detailed here is one TCR beta chain. Its target is unknown. Germline lookup yields CDR1 ENHRY and CDR2 SYGVKD. This CDR3 spans 16 amino acids. The junction had 7 bases not matched to a gene; V was cut back by 2 bases and J by 1 base. Sequenced by immunoSEQ multiplex PCR; TCRdb stores in-frame clones only, minus some. The repertoire holds 65,000 to 70,000 clones, with around 80% as singletons. This specimen comes from a study of a mutant IDH1 vaccine in newly diagnosed glioma. Study-wide context: Of treated patients, approximately 62% were men and about 40% women, averaging around 40 years. Earlier therapy was either radiotherapy, temozolomide, or both, and most got both.

Time point described: baseline, week 1 (first vaccination visit). Treatment noted: pre-vaccination baseline after standard-of-care therapy. Study observations and caveats: Among top peripheral T cell clonotypes, changes seemed unrelated to pseudoprogression. Vaccine-induced immune responses occurred in more than 80% of patients.

This sequence was found in a woman aged 18-35 years with glioma. Some clones in this sample may be carry-over from other donors' samples. The chain carries TRBV10-3 and TRBJ1-2, with 7 bases lining up with TRBD1. The sequences come from peripheral blood mononuclear cells (PBMCs), collected from a glioma patient treated with radiotherapy, temozolomide or both. CDR3 DNA: TGTGCCATCAGTGAGCCATTTACAGGGGTTAACTATGGCTACACCTTC. As protein: CAISEPFTGVNYGYTF.